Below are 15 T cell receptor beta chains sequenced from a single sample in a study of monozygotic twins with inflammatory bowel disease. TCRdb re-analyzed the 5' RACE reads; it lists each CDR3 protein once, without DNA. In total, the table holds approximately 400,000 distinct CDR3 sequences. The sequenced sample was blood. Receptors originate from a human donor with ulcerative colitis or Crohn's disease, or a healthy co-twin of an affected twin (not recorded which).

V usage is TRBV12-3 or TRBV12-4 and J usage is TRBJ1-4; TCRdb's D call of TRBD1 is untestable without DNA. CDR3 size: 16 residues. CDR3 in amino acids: CASGSQTPSTNEKLFF.

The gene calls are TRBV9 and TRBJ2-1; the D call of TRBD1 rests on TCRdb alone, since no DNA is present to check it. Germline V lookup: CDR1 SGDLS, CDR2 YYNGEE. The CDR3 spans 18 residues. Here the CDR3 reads CASSVVGWDRGSHNEQFF.

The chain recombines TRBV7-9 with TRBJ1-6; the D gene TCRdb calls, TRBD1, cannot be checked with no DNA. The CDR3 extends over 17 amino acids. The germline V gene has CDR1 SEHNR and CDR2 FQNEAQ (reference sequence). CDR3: CASSPPGTQTWYSPLHF. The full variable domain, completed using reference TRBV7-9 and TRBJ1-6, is DTGVSQNPRHKITKRGQNVTFRCDPISEHNRLYWYRQTLGQGPEFLTYFQNEAQLEKSRLLSDRFSAERPKGSFSTLEIQRTEQGDSAMYLCASSPPGTQTWYSPLHFGNGTRLTVT.

This CDR3 reads CASSLQFGTAYNEQFF. The chain has TRBV7-9 and TRBJ2-1; absent DNA, TCRdb's TRBD1 call cannot be checked. The CDR3 sequence is 16 residues long. The germline V gene encodes CDR1 SEHNR and CDR2 FQNEAQ (reference sequence).

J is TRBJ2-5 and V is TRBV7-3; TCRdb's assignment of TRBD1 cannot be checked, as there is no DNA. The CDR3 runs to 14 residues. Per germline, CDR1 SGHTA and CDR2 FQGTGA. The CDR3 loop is CASSSPGRGETQYF.

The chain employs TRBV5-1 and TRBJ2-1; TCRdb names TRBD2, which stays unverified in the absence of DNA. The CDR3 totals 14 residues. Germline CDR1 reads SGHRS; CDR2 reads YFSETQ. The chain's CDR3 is CASSLGGPEDEQFF.

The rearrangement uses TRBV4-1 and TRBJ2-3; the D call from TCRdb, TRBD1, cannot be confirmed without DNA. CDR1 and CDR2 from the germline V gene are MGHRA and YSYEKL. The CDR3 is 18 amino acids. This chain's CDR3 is CASSPPGWSDTSTDTQYF.

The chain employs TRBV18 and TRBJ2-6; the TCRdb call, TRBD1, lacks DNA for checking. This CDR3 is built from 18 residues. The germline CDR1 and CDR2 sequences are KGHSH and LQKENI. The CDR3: CASSVRQGRNSGANVLTF.

The CDR3 is CASSHRGTEAFF. The chain has TRBV27 and TRBJ1-1; TCRdb lists TRBD1, though no DNA is available to test this call. The CDR3 totals 12 residues. Per the germline V gene, CDR1 is MNHEY and CDR2 is SMNVEV (reference sequence).

Here the CDR3 reads CASRNPGGGHPYEQYF. This chain joins TRBV6-1 and TRBJ2-7; TCRdb selects TRBD1, and the lack of DNA leaves this call unchecked. Germline CDR1 reads MNHNS; CDR2 reads SASEGT. CDR3 length: 16 amino acids.

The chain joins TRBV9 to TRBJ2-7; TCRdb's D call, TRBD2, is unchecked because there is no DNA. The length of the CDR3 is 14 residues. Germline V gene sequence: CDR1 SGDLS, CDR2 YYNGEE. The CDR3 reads CASSKLGRPYEQYF.

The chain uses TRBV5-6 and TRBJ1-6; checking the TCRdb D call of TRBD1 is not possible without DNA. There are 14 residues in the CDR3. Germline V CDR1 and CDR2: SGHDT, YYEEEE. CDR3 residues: CSSTLRGNNSPLHF.

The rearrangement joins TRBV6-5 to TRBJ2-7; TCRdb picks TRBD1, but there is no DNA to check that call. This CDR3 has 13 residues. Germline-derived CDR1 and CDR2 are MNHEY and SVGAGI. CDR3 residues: CASSSDRHYEQYF.

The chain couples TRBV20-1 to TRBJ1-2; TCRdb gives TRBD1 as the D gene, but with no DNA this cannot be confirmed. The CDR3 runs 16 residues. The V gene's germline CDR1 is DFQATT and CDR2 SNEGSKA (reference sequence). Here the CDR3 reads CSARSLQGMANYGYTF.

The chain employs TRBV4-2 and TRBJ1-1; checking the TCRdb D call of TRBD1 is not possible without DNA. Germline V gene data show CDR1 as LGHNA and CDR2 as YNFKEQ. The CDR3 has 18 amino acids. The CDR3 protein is CASSQDRGTRRMNTEAFF.